The rows below give T cell receptor beta chains drawn from one sample of a study of blood T cell repertoires in COVID-19. Measured with immunoSEQ multiplex PCR; TCRdb has only the in-frame clones, and not every one. The data contain 200,000 to 300,000 clones, around 81% of them singletons. Sequenced: peripheral blood. Receptors were obtained from a woman aged 60 to 75 with active or convalescent COVID-19. The conserved cysteine and the conserved F or W are not part of the CDR3 here.

>TRBJ1-2|TRBV19
ASSGDRVYGYT
>TRBJ1-6|TRBV28
ASSTEGDSPLH
>TRBJ1-1|TRBV9
ASSPRPNTEAF
>TRBJ1-2|TRBV3-1/TRBV3-2
ASSQVGVGYT
>TRBJ1-5|TRBV11-2
ASSSLGGDSNQPQH
>TRBJ1-1|TRBV7-8
ASSFAATEAF
>TRBJ1-1|TRBV5-6
ASSFGLNTEAF
>TRBJ1-2|TRBV7-9
ASSLLQAEGQDYYGYT
>TRBJ1-6|TRBV19
ASSRRPYNSPLH
>TRBJ2-1|TRBV6-5
ASSYSVGGKMDEQF
>TRBJ1-6|TRBV6-1
ASSGGWDRGYNSPLH
>TRBJ2-5|TRBV30
AWSGSAGVRGWTQY
>TRBJ2-7|TRBV3-1/TRBV3-2
ASSQGGGREQY
>TRBJ2-7|TRBV7-3
ASSLKLRDYPYNEQY
>TRBJ2-1|TRBV7-6
ASSIGGGNEQF
>TRBJ1-2|TRBV9
ASSPQTGPYGYT
>TRBJ2-3|TRBV16
ASSQGVPTATQY
>TRBJ2-2|TRBV5-6
ASSRGTGWAGELF
>TRBJ2-5|TRBV5-1
ASSFLTGGETQY
>TRBJ2-7|TRBV27
ASNPSGRIYEQY
>TRBJ2-5|TRBV19
ASSPTGVRETQY
>TRBJ1-1|TRBV11-2
ASTPQMGLGTEAF
>TRBJ2-7|TRBV6-5
ASSYRGSSYEQY
>TRBJ2-1|TRBV5-6
ASSSSGSSYNEQF
>TRBJ2-2|TRBV6-2/TRBV6-3
ASSWAGTSNTGELF
>TRBJ2-1|TRBV19
ASSTGLAGDHEQF
>TRBJ2-1|TRBV5-1
ASSFSRGAGGAGVEEQF
>TRBJ2-7|TRBV11-3
ASSPGYEQY
>TRBJ1-6|TRBV2
ASSEWAGGGSPLH
>TRBJ2-1|TRBV4-1
ASSPDRLAYNEQF
>TRBJ2-3|TRBV4-2
ASSQLAGGTDTQY
>TRBJ1-5|TRBV10-3
AISSGTGPNQPQH
>TRBJ2-5|TRBV5-6
ASSLRTGTLYQETQY
>TRBJ2-3|TRBV2
ASSPTSGPWGQY
>TRBJ2-7|TRBV5-1
ASSPGPGTSSEQY
>TRBJ1-1|TRBV7-9
ASSARDRGPMNTEAF
>TRBJ2-1|TRBV5-1
ASETSTGSHNEQF
>TRBJ2-1|TRBV19
ASTARGQGWGNEQF
>TRBJ1-1|TRBV19
ASNFLTENTEAF
>TRBJ1-6|TRBV3-1/TRBV3-2
ASSQNRDSPLH
>TRBJ2-5|TRBV6-5
AARQEESYQETQY
>TRBJ1-3|TRBV28
ASIPQGAGNTIY
>TRBJ1-1|TRBV19
ASSPQISAGAEAF
>TRBJ2-3|TRBV2
ASCLNGGTTDTQY
>TRBJ2-2|TRBV4-1
ASSLTPGQGAFTNTGELF
>TRBJ2-1|TRBV29-1
SVNGLGAYNEQF
>TRBJ2-1|TRBV5-1
ASREAGGNEQF
>TRBJ2-2|TRBV19
ASSQTGVNTGELF
>TRBJ2-3|TRBV11-3
ASSPQGTRRTDTQY
>TRBJ1-3|TRBV10-3
AISSGIRGPGNTIY
>TRBJ2-7|TRBV30
AWSYPSRGGYEQY
>TRBJ1-1|TRBV6-5
ASSFSTEAF